The T cell receptor beta chain under discussion was sequenced for a study of blood T cell repertoires in COVID-19. The cohort comprised adults aged about 18 to 100 years residing in about two dozen US areas. Participant-given clinical history determined each cohort assignment. A COVID-19 case was met by exposed participants within 2 weeks before study entry. Original processing methods: It was from reference gene primer amplification that nucleated cell counts were estimated. Profiled with immunoSEQ multiplex PCR; TCRdb holds only in-frame clones, not every one. V and J calls and clone size are given by that table; D and trimming were obtained from the DNA. Among about 260,000 clones listed, 80% to 90% were seen once. The sequence was obtained from a middle-aged man who had been exposed to COVID-19. Source material: PBMCs or T cells enriched from blood (not recorded which).

For the CDR3, the DNA is TGTGCCAGCAGCCCAGGACAGGTTGTGCAGTTCTTC. Residues: CASSPGQVVQFF. The J gene is TRBJ2-1, the V gene TRBV7-8; 7 nucleotides agree with TRBD1. Trimming at V came to 5 bases and at J to 12 bases, leaving 7 bases not matched to a gene. Germline CDR1 and CDR2: SGHVS and FQNEAQ. CDR3 length: 12 residues.